Below, one TCR beta chain is given with its context. Its antigen is undetermined. Trimming pared 7 bases from V and 2 bases from J, leaving 12 bases between. This CDR3 has 15 amino acids. Germline CDR1 MNHEY, CDR2 SVGEGT. This record comes from a study of blood T cells in healthy people across ages. Healthy Caucasian individuals from Russia aged roughly 6 to 100 served as donors. Peripheral blood, around 10 milliliters per donor, was collected. In each sample, at least 6 million PBMCs were isolated. Findings and caveats of the study: Diversity was estimated from one million T cells, and these estimates were considered underestimates.

A J-beta primer mix and a sample-barcoded 5' primer were used in a second PCR of about 6 to 12 cycles. TCRdb ran MiXCR on the 5' RACE reads and lists one entry per CDR3 protein. This table has roughly 800,000 distinct CDR3 sequences, more than 45% appearing once. What was sequenced was blood. The TCR originated in a man between 25 and 39 years old in good health. V and J are TRBV6-2 or TRBV6-3 and TRBJ2-6; TRBD1 might be the D (6 bases). This CDR3 reads CASTLEGAGANVLTF. CDR3 sequence (DNA): TGTGCCAGCACCCTTGAGGGGGCTGGGGCCAACGTCCTGACTTTC.